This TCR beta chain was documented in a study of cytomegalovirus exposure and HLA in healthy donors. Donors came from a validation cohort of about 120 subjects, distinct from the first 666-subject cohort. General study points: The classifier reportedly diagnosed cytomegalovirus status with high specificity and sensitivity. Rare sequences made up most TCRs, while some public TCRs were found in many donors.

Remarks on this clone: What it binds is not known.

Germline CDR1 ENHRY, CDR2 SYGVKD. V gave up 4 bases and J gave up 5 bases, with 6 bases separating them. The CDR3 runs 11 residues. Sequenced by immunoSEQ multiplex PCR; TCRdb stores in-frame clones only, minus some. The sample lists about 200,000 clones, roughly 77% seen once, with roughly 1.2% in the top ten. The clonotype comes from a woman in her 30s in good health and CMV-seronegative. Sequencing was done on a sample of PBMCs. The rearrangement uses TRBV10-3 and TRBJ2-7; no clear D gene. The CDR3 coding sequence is TGTGCCATCAGTGTCTATAACGAGCAGTACTTC. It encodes CAISVYNEQYF.